The source of this T cell receptor beta chain is a study of blood T cell repertoires in COVID-19. Study at large: Acute and convalescent COVID-19 samples came from the United States, Italy and Spain. T cells, B-cell-depleted T cells, or PBMCs supplied cDNA or gDNA.

Assay: immunoSEQ multiplex PCR; the TCRdb copy retains only in-frame clones and omits some. The sample lists 25,000 to 35,000 clones, around 82% seen once, with 15% to 20% in the top ten. V lost 7 bases and J lost 1, with 13 bases in between. The CDR3 has 15 amino acids. Germline loops: CDR1 MNHEY, CDR2 SVGAGI. This sequence was found in a man in his 70s with active COVID-19. The sample consisted of peripheral blood. The V and J genes are TRBV6-5 and TRBJ2-2; D may be TRBD1 (6 bases). The CDR3 bases are TGTGCCAGCAATTTGGGGGCGGAGAACACCGGGGAGCTGTTTTTT. This encodes CASNLGAENTGELFF.